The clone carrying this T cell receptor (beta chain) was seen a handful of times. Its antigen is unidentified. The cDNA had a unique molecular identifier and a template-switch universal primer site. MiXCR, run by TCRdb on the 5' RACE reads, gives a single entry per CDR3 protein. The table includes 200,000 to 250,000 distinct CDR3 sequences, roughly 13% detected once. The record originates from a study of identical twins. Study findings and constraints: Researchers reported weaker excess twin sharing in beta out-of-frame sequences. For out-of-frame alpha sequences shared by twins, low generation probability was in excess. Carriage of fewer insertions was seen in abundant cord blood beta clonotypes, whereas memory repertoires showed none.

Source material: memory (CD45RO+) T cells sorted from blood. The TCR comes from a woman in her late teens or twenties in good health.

CDR3 residues: CSASFTPGGGQPQHF. For the CDR3, the DNA is TGCAGTGCTAGTTTCACCCCGGGGGGTGGTCAGCCCCAGCATTTT. V and J are TRBV20-1 and TRBJ1-5, with D perhaps TRBD1 (5 bases). This CDR3 is 15 amino acids long. V was cut by 3 bases and J by 6 bases, with 18 bases left in between. Germline V gene lookup returns CDR1 DFQATT and CDR2 SNEGSKA (reference sequence).